These 19 T cell receptor beta chains share one sample of origin, sequenced in a study of cytomegalovirus exposure and HLA in healthy donors. Use of 60 Vbeta and 13 Jbeta primers characterized the PCR. TCRdb's copy holds only in-frame clones and misses some; the assay was immunoSEQ multiplex PCR. Of 200,000 or so clones detected, about 76% appear once; the ten largest clones hold around 0.38%. The sample comprised PBMCs. These receptors all come from a male donor in good health and CMV-seropositive.

The CDR3 DNA reads TGTGCCAGCAGCGCCAGCGGGAGCCTCTACAATGAGCAGTTCTTC. Translation: CASSASGSLYNEQFF. The chain recombines TRBV7-2 with TRBJ2-1, with TRBD2 matching over 8 bases. The V gene end was trimmed by 5 bases and the J gene end by 3 bases; junction bases not matched to a gene: 6. Germline assignment: CDR1 SGHTA and CDR2 FQGNSA. This CDR3 has 15 residues. Looking up the rest from reference TRBV7-2 and TRBJ2-1 gives the full variable domain: GAGVSQSPSNKVTEKGKDVELRCDPISGHTALYWYRQSLGQGLEFLIYFQGNSAPDKSGLPSDRFSAERTGGSVSTLTIQRTQQEDSAVYLCASSASGSLYNEQFFGPGTRLTVL.

The V gene is TRBV7-3, the J gene TRBJ2-7; TRBD2 aligns across 13 bases. The J segment lost 7 bases and the V segment lost 5 bases, leaving 5 bases of the junction unmatched. In germline, CDR1 is SGHTA, CDR2 FQGTGA. The CDR3 has 14 amino acids. This CDR3 reads CASSPGTSGVEQYF. The CDR3 DNA reads as TGTGCCAGCAGCCCCGGGACTAGCGGGGTAGAGCAGTACTTC.

CDR3 sequence reads: CATSSHGDTIYF. CDR3 nucleotides: TGTGCCACCAGTTCCCACGGGGACACCATATATTTT. This chain joins TRBV15 and TRBJ1-3; D gene uncertain. Between the trimmed V and J ends, which lost 6 bases and 8 bases, there was a span of 11 bases. The CDR3 loop spans 12 amino acids. CDR1 is LNHNV, CDR2 YYDKDF, per germline (reference sequence).

V is TRBV7-9 and J is TRBJ2-2, with a tentative D call TRBD1 (6 bases). This CDR3 has 16 amino acids. Germline V CDR1 and CDR2: SEHNR, FQNEAQ (reference sequence). Trimming pared 8 bases from V and 4 bases from J, leaving 20 bases between. In nucleotides, the CDR3 is TGTGCCAGCTTTACCAGAGGGGGTTCCGGCACCGGGGAGCTGTTTTTT. Protein product: CASFTRGGSGTGELFF.

This chain joins TRBV5-5 and TRBJ1-1; no clear D gene. The CDR3 covers 13 residues. Trimming took off 1 base at V and 1 base at J, with 5 bases between the two ends. In germline, CDR1 is SGHKS, CDR2 YYEKEE (reference sequence). The CDR3 coding sequence is TGTGCCAGCAGCTTGACTGGGAACACTGAAGCTTTCTTT. As protein: CASSLTGNTEAFF.

In this sample, this clone turned up a few times. The rearrangement links TRBV9 to TRBJ1-6; D remains unclear. The germline V and J ends were trimmed by 0 bases and 7 bases, with 5 bases remaining between them. This CDR3 is built from 13 residues. Germline V lookup: CDR1 SGDLS, CDR2 YYNGEE. The CDR3 DNA is TGTGCCAGCAGCGTAGGAGGGAATTCACCCCTCCACTTT. Encoded protein: CASSVGGNSPLHF.

This chain uses TRBV6-5 with TRBJ2-1, with TRBD1 matching over 10 bases. The germline V gene has CDR1 MNHEY and CDR2 SVGAGI. V gave up 5 bases and J gave up 6 bases; unmatched junction bases: 4. The CDR3 is 14 residues long. The CDR3 DNA is TGTGCCAGCAGTCGGACAGGGGGGAGCAATGAGCAGTTCTTC. Translation gives CASSRTGGSNEQFF.

V and J are TRBV18 and TRBJ1-1; a weak D match, TRBD1 (6 bases). CDR1 and CDR2 from the germline V gene are KGHSH and LQKENI. The V end lost 2 bases, the J end lost 0 bases, and 13 bases lay between the germline ends. CDR3 length: 16 residues. This chain's CDR3 is CASSPGQMFMNTEAFF. DNA for the CDR3: TGTGCCAGCTCACCAGGACAGATGTTCATGAACACTGAAGCTTTCTTT.

This chain connects TRBV27 to TRBJ1-6; 8 nucleotides agree with TRBD1. The CDR3 runs 16 residues. Germline CDR1 is MNHEY and CDR2 is SMNVEV (reference sequence). Trimming cost V 7 bases and J 7 bases; bases outside gene matches: 12. The CDR3 bases are TGTGCCAGCACCAGACGGACAGGGAAGGACAATTCACCCCTCCACTTT. Encoded protein: CASTRRTGKDNSPLHF.

The V gene is TRBV27, the J gene TRBJ1-5; the match to TRBD1 covers 8 bases. The germline V gene has CDR1 MNHEY and CDR2 SMNVEV (reference sequence). The CDR3 sequence is 15 residues long. V was pared by 6 bases and J by 3 bases, with 7 bases of the junction left unmatched. CDR3 sequence (DNA): TGTGCCAGCAGCGCAACGACAGGGGTCAATCAGCCCCAGCATTTT. Amino acid sequence: CASSATTGVNQPQHF.

The J gene is TRBJ2-5, the V gene TRBV13; 7 bases are a match to TRBD1. Germline CDR1 is PRHDT and CDR2 is FYEKMQ (reference sequence). The V gene end was trimmed by 3 bases and the J gene end by 1 base; junction bases not matched to a gene: 5. The CDR3 loop spans 15 amino acids. For the CDR3, the DNA is TGTGCCAGCAGCTTGGGACAGCTTGTCCAAGAGACCCAGTACTTC. This codes for CASSLGQLVQETQYF. The whole variable domain, filled in from reference TRBV13 and TRBJ2-5, reads AAGVIQSPRHLIKEKRETATLKCYPIPRHDTVYWYQQGPGQDPQFLISFYEKMQSDKGSIPDRFSAQQFSDYHSELNMSSLELGDSALYFCASSLGQLVQETQYFGPGTRLLVL.

The rearrangement uses TRBV7-2 and TRBJ1-3, with 10 bases that match TRBD1. Per germline, CDR1 SGHTA and CDR2 FQGNSA. V gave up 1 base and J gave up 4 bases; unmatched junction bases: 4. The CDR3 loop spans 16 amino acids. CDR3 DNA sequence: TGTGCCAGCAGCTTAGAAGGGACAGGGGCAGGAAACACCATATATTTT. Protein product: CASSLEGTGAGNTIYF.

The chain employs TRBV30 and TRBJ2-5, with a possible D match to TRBD2 (5 bases). CDR1 and CDR2 (germline): GTSNPN, SVGIG (reference sequence). This CDR3 contains 15 residues. V was cut by 0 bases and J by 6 bases, with 17 bases left in between. CDR3 in amino acids: CAWSVNRSGGKTQYF. The CDR3 DNA sequence: TGTGCCTGGAGTGTGAATCGAAGCGGTGGGAAGACCCAGTACTTC.

This rearrangement joins TRBV9 to TRBJ1-2, with D maybe TRBD1 (6 bases). Germline V gives CDR1 SGDLS, CDR2 YYNGEE. The V end lost 1 base, the J end lost 2 bases, and 6 bases lay between the germline ends. The length of the CDR3 is 13 residues. The CDR3 DNA reads TGTGCCAGCAGCGTACAGGGGAACTATGGCTACACCTTC. Translated: CASSVQGNYGYTF.

The CDR3 DNA reads as TGTGCCAGCAGCTACTCGGGACTAGCGGGAGGAGGGGATGAGCAGTTCTTC. Translating it yields CASSYSGLAGGGDEQFF. The V and J genes are TRBV7-9 and TRBJ2-1; 15 nucleotides line up with TRBD2. The CDR3 is made up of 17 amino acids. Trimming at V came to 4 bases and at J to 8 bases, leaving 9 bases not matched to a gene. CDR1 and CDR2 from the germline V gene are SEHNR and FQNEAQ (reference sequence).

The chain has TRBV19 and TRBJ2-7; 7 nucleotides match TRBD1. J gave up 0 bases and V 6 bases, and 8 bases lay outside the gene matches. Germline assignment: CDR1 LNHDA and CDR2 SQIVND (reference sequence). This CDR3 region has 15 residues. CDR3 coding DNA: TGTGCCAGTAGACGAGACCGGGACAGCTCCTACGAGCAGTACTTC. It translates to CASRRDRDSSYEQYF.

CDR3 amino acids: CASSQDRGNQPQHF. CDR3 coding DNA: TGTGCCAGCAGCCAGGACAGGGGAAATCAGCCCCAGCATTTT. The rearrangement uses TRBV5-5 and TRBJ1-5; the match to TRBD1 covers 9 bases. Germline values: CDR1 SGHKS, CDR2 YYEKEE (reference sequence). CDR3 size: 14 residues. Losses at the gene ends were 4 bases for V and 4 bases for J; bases not matched to a gene: 3. Looking up the rest from reference TRBV5-5 and TRBJ1-5 gives the full variable domain: DAGVTQSPTHLIKTRGQQVTLRCSPISGHKSVSWYQQVLGQGPQFIFQYYEKEERGRGNFPDRFSARQFPNYSSELNVNALLLGDSALYLCASSQDRGNQPQHFGDGTRLSIL.

This clone was detected only a few times. The rearrangement joins TRBV5-1 to TRBJ1-1, with TRBD1 matching over 7 bases. V lost 3 bases and J lost 1; bases outside the gene matches: 6. CDR1 and CDR2 from the germline V gene are SGHRS and YFSETQ. This CDR3 comprises 15 residues. The DNA of the CDR3 is TGCGCCAGCAGCTCGATAGGGGGCCCGAACACTGAAGCTTTCTTT. It specifies CASSSIGGPNTEAFF.

This clone was observed a single time. The rearrangement joins TRBV4-2 to TRBJ1-3, with D tentatively TRBD1 (5 bases). This CDR3 is built from 14 residues. Trimming left V 1 base short and J 3 bases short, with 7 bases between. Germline assignment: CDR1 LGHNA and CDR2 YNFKEQ. CDR3 protein: CASSQVGRGNTIYF. As DNA, the CDR3 is TGTGCCAGCAGCCAAGTGGGGCGTGGAAACACCATATATTTT.